The T cell receptor (beta chain) under discussion was sequenced for a study of blood T cell repertoires in COVID-19. Study at large: Italy, Spain and the United States were the sources of the convalescent and acute COVID-19 samples. T cells, B-cell-depleted T cells, or PBMCs provided the cDNA or gDNA that served as material.

In the original workflow: Nucleated cell number was recorded as an estimate derived from reference gene primer amplification. Some clones are missing from TCRdb's copy, which holds only in-frame ones; the method was immunoSEQ multiplex PCR. D and trimming were read from the DNA, whereas the V and J calls and clone size are those reported in that table. The sample gives around 47,000 clones, about 80% of which show up once; 35% to 45% is in the top ten. V trimming: 4 bases; J trimming: 3 bases; junction bases outside the gene matches: 8. The CDR3 loop spans 15 amino acids. Germline V lookup: CDR1 MNHEY, CDR2 SVGAGI.

The TCR was taken from a human donor in a cohort sampled during active COVID-19. Sample: peripheral blood. The chain has TRBV6-5 and TRBJ1-2; 7 nucleotides line up with TRBD1. The chain's CDR3 is CASSFRDRADYGYTF. The CDR3 DNA sequence: TGTGCCAGCAGTTTCCGAGACAGGGCGGACTATGGCTACACCTTC.